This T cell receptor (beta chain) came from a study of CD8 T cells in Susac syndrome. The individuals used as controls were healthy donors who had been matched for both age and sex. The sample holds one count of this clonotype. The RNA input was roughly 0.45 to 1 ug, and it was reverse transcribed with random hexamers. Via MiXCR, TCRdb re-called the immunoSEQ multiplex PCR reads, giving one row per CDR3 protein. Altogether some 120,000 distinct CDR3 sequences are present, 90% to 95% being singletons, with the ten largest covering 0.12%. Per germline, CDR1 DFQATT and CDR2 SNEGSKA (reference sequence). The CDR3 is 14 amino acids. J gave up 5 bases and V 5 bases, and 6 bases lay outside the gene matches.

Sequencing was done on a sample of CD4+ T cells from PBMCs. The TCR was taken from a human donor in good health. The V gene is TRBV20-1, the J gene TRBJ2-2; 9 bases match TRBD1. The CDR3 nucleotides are TGCAGTGCTCCCGACAGGGGGAGTACCGGGGAGCTGTTTTTT. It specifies CSAPDRGSTGELFF.